This T cell receptor (beta chain) stems from a study of T cell repertoires in cytomegalovirus infection. Of note for this clonotype: Its specificity is unknown.

TCRdb reprocessed the reads with MiXCR, giving one entry per CDR3 protein. The table lists 700,000 to 850,000 distinct CDR3 sequences, 30% to 35% of them singletons, with over 10% in the top ten. Here the sequenced sample was cultured CD8+ T cells from PBMCs, taken from culture after CMV antigen stimulation. This receptor was taken from a human donor in good health (CMV status not recorded). Some clones in this sample may be carry-over from other donors' samples.

The CDR3 region is CASSYDVNQPQHF. CDR3 DNA sequence: TGTGCCAGCAGTTACGACGTCAATCAGCCCCAGCATTTT. The chain has TRBV6-2 or TRBV6-3 and TRBJ1-5; D call uncertain. The CDR3 runs to 13 residues. V lost 2 bases, J lost 3 bases, and 5 bases lay in between. Germline lookup yields CDR1 MNHEY and CDR2 SVGEGT.